A single sample gave rise to the 23 T cell receptor beta chains below, sequenced in a study of T cells in Graves' hyperthyroidism and ophthalmopathy. TCR beta CDR3 region amplification was performed from RNA transcripts. Researchers ran a first-round RT-PCR on the TCR CDR3 using the HTBI primer set. TCRdb re-analysed the multiplex PCR reads in MiXCR, keeping a single row per CDR3 protein. The data show under 650,000 distinct CDR3 sequences, with roughly 17% seen just once and approximately 3.8% held by the top ten. Sequenced: blood. These receptors were collected from a woman aged 25 to 45 with Graves' hyperthyroidism.

The table lists this clonotype with a few counts. The chain recombines TRBV7-2 with TRBJ2-2; TRBD2 is a possible D gene (5 bases). The germline CDR1 and CDR2 sequences are SGHTA and FQGNSA. The CDR3 consists of 18 residues. Trimming took 2 bases from V and 2 from J, leaving 18 bases between them. CDR3 coding DNA: TGTGCCAGCAGCTTACATTTGTGGACTGCCAAAAACACCGGGGAGCTGTTTTTT. Residues: CASSLHLWTAKNTGELFF.

The sample holds a few counts of this clonotype. The chain joins TRBV7-9 to TRBJ1-2; D perhaps matches TRBD1 (5 bases). CDR3 length: 12 residues. Germline-derived CDR1 and CDR2 are SEHNR and FQNEAQ (reference sequence). With 7 bases removed from V and 8 bases from J, the gap between germline ends came to 14 bases. The DNA for the CDR3 is TGTGCCAGCACCATCTCAGGGTCGGGCTACACCTTC. Translated: CASTISGSGYTF.

This clonotype was detected only a few times. The gene calls are TRBV19 and TRBJ2-1; D unresolved. Germline CDR1 LNHDA, CDR2 SQIVND (reference sequence). This CDR3 has 16 residues. V was clipped by 5 bases and J by 6 bases, with 20 bases between them. CDR3 DNA sequence: TGTGCCAGTAGTGCCTCACACGGGCTAGTAGGCAATGAGCAGTTCTTC. Translating it yields CASSASHGLVGNEQFF.

This clonotype was detected many times. This sequence joins TRBV7-8 and TRBJ2-7; TRBD1 aligns across 8 bases. Trimming at V came to 1 base and at J to 4 bases, leaving 9 bases not matched to a gene. Germline V CDR1 and CDR2: SGHVS, FQNEAQ. CDR3 size: 16 residues. The CDR3 region is CASSLVSGQGPYEQYF. As DNA, the CDR3 is TGTGCCAGCAGCTTAGTCTCAGGACAGGGACCGTACGAGCAGTACTTC. Using reference TRBV7-8 and TRBJ2-7 for the parts outside the CDR3, the full variable domain is GAGVSQSPRYKVAKRGQDVALRCDPISGHVSLFWYQQALGQGPEFLTYFQNEAQLDKSGLPSDRFFAERPEGSVSTLKIQRTQQEDSAVYLCASSLVSGQGPYEQYFGPGTRLTVT.

In its sample, this clonotype was seen many times. The chain links TRBV18 to TRBJ1-1; D may be TRBD1 (5 bases). The CDR3 spans 14 residues. Per germline, CDR1 KGHSH and CDR2 LQKENI. With 1 base removed from V and 2 bases from J, the gap between germline ends came to 8 bases. The CDR3 DNA is TGTGCCAGCTCACCACACACAGGAAACACTGAAGCTTTCTTT. Translation gives CASSPHTGNTEAFF.

This clonotype was seen many times. The V gene is TRBV3-1, the J gene TRBJ2-5, with D unclear. V was trimmed by 0 bases and J by 3 bases, leaving 8 bases between them. CDR1 and CDR2 from the germline V gene are LGHDT and YNNKEL (reference sequence). CDR3 length: 14 amino acids. This CDR3 reads CASSQDSLEETQYF. In DNA form, the CDR3 reads TGTGCCAGCAGCCAAGATAGCCTGGAAGAGACCCAGTACTTC.

In its sample, this clonotype was seen many times. In DNA form, the CDR3 reads TGTGCCAGCAGCTTAGTAATTTTGAGCACAGATACGCAGTATTTT. It encodes CASSLVILSTDTQYF. The chain recombines TRBV7-8 with TRBJ2-3; no clear D gene. This CDR3 contains 15 residues. The germline V gene has CDR1 SGHVS and CDR2 FQNEAQ. V shed 1 base and J shed 0 bases, with 8 bases lying between them.

This clonotype was recorded many times. The J gene is TRBJ1-2, the V gene TRBV2, with 8 nucleotides matching TRBD1. CDR1 SNHLY and CDR2 FYNNEI come from the germline V gene. The CDR3 loop spans 15 amino acids. Trimming took 4 bases from V and 0 from J; bases not matched to a gene: 4. The CDR3 sequence: CASSASDRANYGYTF. The DNA for the CDR3 is TGTGCCAGCAGTGCCTCGGACAGGGCTAACTATGGCTACACCTTC.

In its sample, this clonotype was seen a few times. A clone one base away is much larger, so this may be a read error. V gene TRBV11-2 combines with J gene TRBJ2-1; D is uncertain. The length of the CDR3 is 12 residues. Germline values: CDR1 SGHAT, CDR2 FQNNGV. V was pared by 3 bases and J by 10 bases, with 10 bases between. The CDR3 DNA follows: TGTGCCAGCAGCTTTCTAGTGGCGGAGCAGTTCTTC. Amino acid sequence: CASSFLVAEQFF.

Regarding this clonotype: A much larger clone lies a single base off, so this may be a read error. This chain links TRBV6-2 or TRBV6-3 with TRBJ2-1, with D hard to call. From germline, CDR1 is MNHEY and CDR2 SVGEGT. The ends were cut back, 5 bases at V and 6 bases at J, with 14 bases in the middle. This CDR3 contains 14 residues. CDR3 in DNA: TGTGCCAGCAGTCGGTTGGGGAAGGGCAATGAGCAGTTCTTC. This gives the protein CASSRLGKGNEQFF.

The CDR3 DNA is TGTGCCAGCAGCTTCGGGGGACTAGGGACCTACAATGAGCAGTTCTTC. This codes for CASSFGGLGTYNEQFF. The V and J genes are TRBV7-9 and TRBJ2-1; 8 nucleotides agree with TRBD2. The V and J ends lost 3 bases and 2 bases, in that order; junction bases with no gene match: 6. The CDR3 has 16 amino acids. CDR1 and CDR2 from the germline V gene are SEHNR and FQNEAQ (reference sequence).

This clonotype was detected once. The V call is TRBV10-1, the J call TRBJ2-1, with 7 bases aligning to TRBD2. The V gene's germline CDR1 is WNHNN and CDR2 SYGVQD (reference sequence). V was pared by 4 bases and J by 7 bases, with 4 bases of the junction left unmatched. This CDR3 region has 13 residues. The DNA of the CDR3 is TGCGCCAGCAGTGCCTGGACTAGTAATGAGCAGTTCTTC. This gives the protein CASSAWTSNEQFF.

This clonotype was counted a single time. This chain uses TRBV6-2 or TRBV6-3 with TRBJ2-5; possible D gene TRBD1, 6 bases. CDR3 length equals 14 residues. Looked up from germline, CDR1 is MNHEY and CDR2 is SVGEGT. Trimming left V 2 bases short and J 0 bases short, with 7 bases between. Here the CDR3 reads CASSYDRNQETQYF. CDR3 in DNA: TGTGCCAGCAGTTACGACAGGAACCAAGAGACCCAGTACTTC.

CDR3 sequence (DNA): TGTGCCAGCAGCGTAGTGGCGGTCGACGATGGCTACACCTTC. Translated, it gives CASSVVAVDDGYTF. The J gene is TRBJ1-2, the V gene TRBV9; D is ambiguous. V was cut by 0 bases and J by 6 bases, with 12 bases left in between. Germline-derived CDR1 and CDR2 are SGDLS and YYNGEE. This CDR3 spans 14 amino acids.

At least ten counts were recorded for this clonotype. The chain employs TRBV10-3 and TRBJ2-3, with 8 bases fitting TRBD2. After removal of 1 base from V and 9 bases from J, the junction contained 3 bases not matched to a gene. This CDR3 is built from 13 residues. Germline V CDR1 and CDR2: ENHRY, SYGVKD. The CDR3 region has the DNA TGTGCCATCAGTGAGTTGTCTAGCGGGACGCAGTATTTT. Translation: CAISELSSGTQYF.

This clonotype was detected a few times. The chain recombines TRBV3-1 with TRBJ2-6; D remains unclear. This CDR3 spans 15 amino acids. Per germline, CDR1 LGHDT and CDR2 YNNKEL (reference sequence). V lost 0 bases to trimming and J lost 0 bases, with 3 bases between them. The chain's CDR3 is CASSQDHSGANVLTF. The CDR3 coding sequence is TGTGCCAGCAGCCAAGATCACTCTGGGGCCAACGTCCTGACTTTC.

Notes on this clonotype: This may arise from a read error, as a much more abundant clone is one base away. The rearrangement uses TRBV20-1 and TRBJ2-1; 11 nucleotides line up with TRBD2. The CDR3 runs to 18 residues. Per germline, CDR1 DFQATT and CDR2 SNEGSKA (reference sequence). In DNA, the CDR3 is TGCAGTGCTCCCCACGGGGCTAGCGGGAGGCTAGCCTACAATGAGCAGCTCTTC. This codes for CSAPHGASGRLAYNEQLF.

The J gene is TRBJ2-1, the V gene TRBV6-2 or TRBV6-3; D could derive from TRBD1 or TRBD2 (6 bases each). CDR1 MNHEY and CDR2 SVGEGT come from the germline V gene. The CDR3 length is 16 residues. Trimming cost V 0 bases and J 3 bases, with 12 bases left between them. CDR3 amino acids: CASSYSSGGLYNEQFF. CDR3 sequence (DNA): TGTGCCAGCAGTTACTCTTCCGGGGGCCTCTACAATGAGCAGTTCTTC.

This clonotype appeared a few times. The chain is built from TRBV11-2 and TRBJ2-7; D possibly uses TRBD1 or TRBD2 (6 bases each). Germline lookup yields CDR1 SGHAT and CDR2 FQNNGV. Between the trimmed V and J ends, which lost 0 bases and 1 base, there was a span of 16 bases. This CDR3 comprises 17 residues. The CDR3 here is CASSLDQGTGYSYEQYF. DNA of the CDR3: TGTGCCAGCAGCTTAGATCAGGGGACTGGATATTCCTACGAGCAGTACTTC.

This clonotype was counted a few times. Possible read error: a much larger clone is one base away. As the CDR3 is not closed by the conserved phenylalanine or tryptophan, this likely results from a read error. The chain has TRBV28 and TRBJ1-2; a weak D match, TRBD1 (6 bases). Trimming took off 8 bases at V and 4 bases at J, with 23 bases between the two ends. The CDR3 is made up of 16 amino acids. In germline, CDR1 is MDHEN, CDR2 SYDVKM. CDR3 DNA: TGTGCCAGCTCCCCCATCGAGGGGGTGCGTCGCTATGGCTACACCCTC. Protein: CASSPIEGVRRYGYTL.

This clonotype was seen only a few times. This chain connects TRBV13 to TRBJ2-1, with 11 bases matching TRBD2. The V and J ends lost 7 bases and 0 bases, in that order; junction bases with no gene match: 8. This CDR3 spans 17 amino acids. The germline gives CDR1 PRHDT, CDR2 FYEKMQ (reference sequence). CDR3 protein: CASKRTSGFSSYNEQFF. The CDR3 DNA sequence: TGTGCCAGCAAACGGACTAGCGGGTTCAGCTCCTACAATGAGCAGTTCTTC.

The chain joins TRBV11-3 to TRBJ2-1; TRBD2 agrees at 9 bases. The CDR3 sequence is 14 residues long. V shed 1 base, J shed 6 bases, and the junction held 1 base outside the gene matches. Germline V gene sequence: CDR1 SGHNT, CDR2 YENEEA. The CDR3 nucleotides are TGTGCCAGCAGCTTAGTAGCGGGGGCCAATGAGCAGTTCTTC. As protein: CASSLVAGANEQFF.

This clonotype occurred many times. This sequence joins TRBV29-1 and TRBJ2-3, with 11 positions matching TRBD2. Germline V gives CDR1 SQVTM, CDR2 ANQGSEA. CDR3 length: 17 amino acids. V lost 8 bases, J lost 2 bases, and 15 bases stayed unmatched. DNA of the CDR3: TGCAGCTCTAAACGACTAGCGGGATGGGGTCCCACAGATACGCAGTATTTT. It specifies CSSKRLAGWGPTDTQYF.